This entry concerns a single TCR beta chain. Antigen unknown. The CDR3 runs 15 residues. The germline V gene has CDR1 SGHNT and CDR2 YYREEE (reference sequence). V was clipped by 2 bases and J by 7 bases, with 18 bases between them. This record belongs to a study of T cell responses to AZD1222 COVID-19 vaccine. Only in-frame clones appear in the TCRdb table, and some are missing; sequencing was by immunoSEQ multiplex PCR. This table has around 91,000 clones, roughly 84% appearing once. Overall study results and limits: At baseline, seropositivity was found in only 6 or 7 AZD1222 recipients.

This receptor was obtained from an adult in good health. The sample in question was peripheral blood, obtained on day 0 of AZD1222 vaccination. The chain combines TRBV5-4 with TRBJ1-1; a weak D match, TRBD1 (6 bases). This CDR3 reads CASSLSAGGAIEAFF. The CDR3 DNA sequence: TGTGCCAGCAGCTTATCGGCGGGGGGCGCGATTGAAGCTTTCTTT.